What follows are 23 T cell receptor beta chains derived from one specimen sequenced in a study of identical twins. Using its own MiXCR run on the 5' RACE reads, TCRdb lists one record per CDR3 protein. The table includes about 450,000 distinct CDR3 sequences, under 20% detected once. Sequencing used naive T cells sorted from blood. These receptors were obtained from a man aged 50 or older in good health.

V gene TRBV11-2 combines with J gene TRBJ2-1; the match to TRBD2 covers 12 bases. The V gene end was trimmed by 4 bases and the J gene end by 9 bases; junction bases not matched to a gene: 4. The germline V gene has CDR1 SGHAT and CDR2 FQNNGV. The CDR3 is 14 amino acids. The DNA of the CDR3 is TGTGCCAGCAGCTCTAGCGGGAGGGCGGGTGAGCAGTTCTTC. This codes for CASSSSGRAGEQFF.

J is TRBJ2-7 and V is TRBV24-1; D assignment may be TRBD1 or TRBD2 (5 bases each). The CDR3 runs 13 residues. V shed 9 bases and J shed 2 bases, with 13 bases lying between them. Germline V gene data show CDR1 as KGHDR and CDR2 as SFDVKD. The CDR3 DNA is TGTGCCACCGGGACGGACACAACCTACGAGCAGTACTTC. Its translation is CATGTDTTYEQYF.

This clonotype came up a few times. The chain has TRBV4-1 and TRBJ2-1; TRBD1 is a possible D gene (6 bases). Germline CDR1 MGHRA, CDR2 YSYEKL. Trimming removed 3 bases from V and 8 bases from J, with 23 bases in between. There are 17 residues in the CDR3. Written as DNA, the CDR3 is TGCGCCAGCAGCCACGCGTCGGGCAGGGGATTAACTCATGAGCAGTTCTTC. It codes for CASSHASGRGLTHEQFF.

In its sample, this clonotype was seen a few times. The rearrangement uses TRBV29-1 and TRBJ2-3, with a tentative D call TRBD1 (6 bases). This CDR3 spans 13 amino acids. V was shortened by 3 bases and J by 6 bases, with 13 bases between the two germline ends. CDR1 SQVTM and CDR2 ANQGSEA come from the germline V gene. The CDR3 is CSVEVIRGDTQYF. The CDR3, as DNA: TGCAGCGTTGAGGTCATTAGGGGGGATACGCAGTATTTT.

This clonotype was counted only a few times. The V gene is TRBV29-1, the J gene TRBJ2-1, with 10 positions matching TRBD1. The V and J ends lost 2 bases and 9 bases, in that order; junction bases with no gene match: 4. Germline CDR1 and CDR2: SQVTM and ANQGSEA. The length of the CDR3 is 13 residues. As DNA, the CDR3 is TGCAGCGTTGAACTCGGACAGGGGGGTGAGCAGTTCTTC. Its protein product is CSVELGQGGEQFF.

The V call is TRBV6-2 or TRBV6-3, the J call TRBJ2-7; 7 bases match TRBD2. From germline, CDR1 is MNHEY and CDR2 SVGEGT. The CDR3 is 16 residues long. The J segment lost 0 bases and the V segment lost 4 bases, leaving 9 bases of the junction unmatched. DNA of the CDR3: TGTGCCAGCAGTTCCCTAGGGGACTATCTCTCCTACGAGCAGTACTTC. Its translation is CASSSLGDYLSYEQYF.

This clonotype was recorded at least ten times. The CDR3 here is CSVNRDRTGQYF. Here the CDR3 DNA reads TGCAGCGTAAACCGGGACAGAACTGGGCAGTACTTC. The chain couples TRBV29-1 to TRBJ2-7; TRBD1 matches at 7 bases. This CDR3 is 12 amino acids long. Germline assignment: CDR1 SQVTM and CDR2 ANQGSEA. Germline trimming cut 6 bases from V and 9 bases from J; bases unmatched to any gene: 11.

This clonotype was seen ten or more times. The V and J genes are TRBV20-1 and TRBJ2-7; D is ambiguous. Trimming shortened V by 3 bases and J by 2 bases, and 11 bases separated the two germline ends. The germline gives CDR1 DFQATT, CDR2 SNEGSKA (reference sequence). CDR3 length: 13 amino acids. The CDR3 nucleotides are TGCAGTGCTAGCCCGGACCCCGCCTACGAGCAGTACTTC. Translation: CSASPDPAYEQYF.

In this sample, this clonotype turned up a few times. The chain joins TRBV5-1 to TRBJ2-3, with 7 bases lining up with TRBD2. CDR1 is SGHRS and CDR2 is YFSETQ in the germline V gene. With 0 bases clipped from V and 5 bases from J, the junction kept 9 bases outside the gene matches. The CDR3 runs 16 residues. The CDR3 sequence: CASSLGDYPRGDTQYF. In nucleotides, the CDR3 is TGCGCCAGCAGCTTGGGGGACTACCCTCGGGGAGATACGCAGTATTTT. The whole variable domain, remainder taken from reference TRBV5-1 and TRBJ2-3, is KAGVTQTPRYLIKTRGQQVTLSCSPISGHRSVSWYQQTPGQGLQFLFEYFSETQRNKGNFPGRFSGRQFSNSRSEMNVSTLELGDSALYLCASSLGDYPRGDTQYFGPGTRLTVL.

This chain connects TRBV21-1 to TRBJ2-2. TRBV21-1 is an annotated pseudogene. The CDR3 contains 11 residues. The CDR3 nucleotides read TGTGCCCCCAAACCGCCCGGGGAGCTGTTTTTT. This gives the protein CAPKPPGELFF.

This clonotype has only a few counts. The V and J genes are TRBV5-1 and TRBJ1-5; D not resolved. The CDR3 extends over 13 amino acids. Trimming removed 0 bases at V and 4 bases at J, with 5 bases between. The germline gives CDR1 SGHRS, CDR2 YFSETQ. The CDR3 here is CASSLDFNQPQHF. The CDR3 DNA reads as TGCGCCAGCAGCTTGGATTTTAATCAGCCCCAGCATTTT.

The J gene is TRBJ2-7, the V gene TRBV20-1; 7 positions agree with TRBD2. This CDR3 region has 14 residues. V was pared by 5 bases and J by 4 bases, with 11 bases of the junction left unmatched. The germline gives CDR1 DFQATT, CDR2 SNEGSKA (reference sequence). This chain's CDR3 is CSARRAGEAYEQYF. In DNA form, the CDR3 reads TGCAGTGCTCGTAGGGCGGGAGAGGCATACGAGCAGTACTTC.

V and J are TRBV18 and TRBJ2-5; D might be TRBD2 (5 bases). Trimming removed 8 bases from V and 5 bases from J, with 12 bases in between. The germline CDR1 and CDR2 sequences are KGHSH and LQKENI. The CDR3 length is 12 residues. The CDR3, as DNA: TGTGCCAGCGCGACCGGCGGGGAGACCCAGTACTTC. Its protein is CASATGGETQYF.

This clonotype was picked up many times. The V and J genes are TRBV29-1 and TRBJ2-3; no definite D call. Germline V gene sequence: CDR1 SQVTM, CDR2 ANQGSEA. The CDR3 loop spans 14 amino acids. V lost 1 base and J lost 5, with 13 bases in between. The CDR3 region is CSVEVTPAVDTQYF. The CDR3 DNA reads TGCAGCGTTGAAGTGACTCCGGCGGTAGATACGCAGTATTTT.

This clonotype showed up many times. The chain uses TRBV29-1 and TRBJ1-2; possibly TRBD1 for D (5 bases). The CDR3 runs 14 residues. The V end was cut by 0 bases, the J end by 8 bases, with 16 bases between. The germline V gene encodes CDR1 SQVTM and CDR2 ANQGSEA. The CDR3, as DNA: TGCAGCGTTGAAGAAGGCAGGGCGATGGGGGGCTACACCTTC. Its protein is CSVEEGRAMGGYTF. Full variable domain (missing parts from reference TRBV29-1 and TRBJ1-2): SAVISQKPSRDICQRGTSLTIQCQVDSQVTMMFWYRQQPGQSLTLIATANQGSEATYESGFVIDKFPISRPNLTFSTLTVSNMSPEDSSIYLCSVEEGRAMGGYTFGSGTRLTVV.

There are many counts of this clonotype. The chain recombines TRBV11-2 with TRBJ2-3; tentative D call: TRBD2 (5 bases). The CDR3 loop spans 16 amino acids. V lost 0 bases and J lost 0, with 10 bases in between. Germline CDR1 SGHAT, CDR2 FQNNGV. The CDR3 sequence is CASSLDSSPSTDTQYF. CDR3 nucleotide sequence: TGTGCCAGCAGCTTAGATTCTAGCCCTAGCACAGATACGCAGTATTTT.

The rearrangement links TRBV6-2 or TRBV6-3 to TRBJ2-3; 10 positions match TRBD1. The CDR3 runs to 15 residues. Looked up from germline, CDR1 is MNHEY and CDR2 is SVGEGT. The J segment lost 3 bases and the V segment lost 4 bases, leaving 4 bases of the junction unmatched. The CDR3 coding sequence is TGTGCCAGCAGTTGGGACAGGGGAGGAACAGATACGCAGTATTTT. Amino acid sequence: CASSWDRGGTDTQYF.

The CDR3 reads CASQSSGIGSYEQYF. For the CDR3, the DNA is TGTGCCAGCCAGAGTAGCGGGATTGGTTCCTACGAGCAGTACTTC. This chain connects TRBV6-1 to TRBJ2-7; 8 positions agree with TRBD2. The V gene's germline CDR1 is MNHNS and CDR2 SASEGT. The CDR3 has 15 residues. V shed 8 bases and J 1 base; nucleotides not matched to a gene: 10.

This clonotype came up many times. The chain combines TRBV19 with TRBJ2-7; 7 bases fit TRBD1. The CDR3 consists of 14 residues. Germline V lookup: CDR1 LNHDA, CDR2 SQIVND (reference sequence). Trimming took 4 bases from V and 6 from J; bases not matched to a gene: 9. CDR3 amino acids: CASSTTTDRVEQYF. CDR3 nucleotides: TGTGCCAGTAGTACCACCACCGACAGGGTCGAGCAGTACTTC.

The genes are TRBV20-1 and TRBJ1-5, with 7 bases identical to TRBD1. CDR3 length: 14 amino acids. Germline-derived CDR1 and CDR2 are DFQATT and SNEGSKA (reference sequence). The J segment lost 4 bases and the V segment lost 1 base, leaving 4 bases of the junction unmatched. CDR3: CSARVLRGNQPQHF. The CDR3 coding sequence is TGCAGTGCTAGAGTCCTCAGGGGGAATCAGCCCCAGCATTTT.

The sample holds a few counts of this clonotype. The chain combines TRBV12-3 or TRBV12-4 with TRBJ1-4, with 9 bases matching TRBD1. This CDR3 comprises 15 residues. Trimming cost V 4 bases and J 8 bases; bases outside gene matches: 8. The CDR3 here is CASSSNRGRWEKLFF. The CDR3 coding sequence is TGTGCCAGCAGTTCAAACAGGGGGCGTTGGGAAAAACTGTTTTTT.

This clonotype was counted a single time. CDR3 coding DNA: TGCGCCAGCAGCTTGGCCTCGGGAATCCGTGGAAACACCATATATTTT. It translates to CASSLASGIRGNTIYF. The chain joins TRBV5-1 to TRBJ1-3, with no clear D. The CDR3 is made up of 16 amino acids. Trimming pared 0 bases from V and 3 bases from J, leaving 13 bases between. Germline-derived CDR1 and CDR2 are SGHRS and YFSETQ.

This clonotype was seen many times. The genes are TRBV2 and TRBJ2-7, with D possibly TRBD1 on 6 matching bases. V gave up 10 bases and J gave up 2 bases, with 12 bases separating them. The germline V gene encodes CDR1 SNHLY and CDR2 FYNNEI. The CDR3 sequence is 12 residues long. CDR3 in amino acids: CAKQGQAYEQYF. In DNA form, the CDR3 reads TGTGCCAAACAGGGCCAGGCCTACGAGCAGTACTTC. The variable domain in full, with the rest retrieved from reference TRBV2 and TRBJ2-7, is EPEVTQTPSHQVTQMGQEVILRCVPISNHLYFYWYRQILGQKVEFLVSFYNNEISEKSEIFDDQFSVERPDGSNFTLKIRSTKLEDSAMYFCAKQGQAYEQYFGPGTRLTVT.